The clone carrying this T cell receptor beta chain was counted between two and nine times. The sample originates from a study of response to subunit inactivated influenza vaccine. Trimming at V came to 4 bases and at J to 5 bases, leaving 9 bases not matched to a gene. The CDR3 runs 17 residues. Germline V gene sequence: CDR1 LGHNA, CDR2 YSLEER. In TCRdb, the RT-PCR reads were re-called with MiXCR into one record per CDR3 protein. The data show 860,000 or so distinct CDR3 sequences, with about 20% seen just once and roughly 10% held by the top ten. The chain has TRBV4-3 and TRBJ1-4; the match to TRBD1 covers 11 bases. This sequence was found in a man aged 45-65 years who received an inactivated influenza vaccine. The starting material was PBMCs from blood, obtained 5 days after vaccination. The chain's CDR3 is CASSRGEDRGPNEKLFF. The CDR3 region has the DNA TGCGCCAGCAGCCGAGGGGAGGACAGGGGGCCAAATGAAAAACTGTTTTTT.